This is a list of T cell receptor beta chains from one sample in a study of cytomegalovirus exposure and HLA in healthy donors. Repertoires were generated with immunoSEQ multiplex PCR, while TCRdb's copy carries only in-frame clones and drops some. The sample includes under 95,000 clones, around 80% of them seen just once. The specimen sequenced was PBMCs. The receptor source for this set is a male donor in good health and CMV-seronegative. CDR3s include the opening cysteine and the closing phenylalanine or tryptophan. The D gene is left open where the match is weak. Some rows mark clone size as missing; the rest say once, few, many or name a class of expanded clone.

d_call | clone_size | j_call | v_call | cdr3_nt | cdr3_aa
TRBD1 | - | TRBJ2-5 | TRBV5-1 | TGCGCCAGCAGCCCATCGACAGGGAGTGGAGAGACCCAGTACTTC | CASSPSTGSGETQYF
TRBD2 | - | TRBJ2-1 | TRBV7-2 | TGTGCCAGCAGACTAGCGGGGAACAATGAGCAGTTCTTC | CASRLAGNNEQFF
- | - | TRBJ2-7 | TRBV5-8 | TGTGCCAGCAGCTTTGGCAGGCCGTCCTACGAGCAGTACTTC | CASSFGRPSYEQYF
TRBD1 | - | TRBJ2-3 | TRBV9 | TGTGCCAGCAGCCCAAACCCGGACAGGGCTCCCACAGATACGCAGTATTTT | CASSPNPDRAPTDTQYF
- | - | TRBJ1-3 | TRBV7-9 | TGTGCCAGCAGCTTTGACAGTCGCTCTGGAAACACCATATATTTT | CASSFDSRSGNTIYF
TRBD1 | - | TRBJ2-7 | TRBV7-2 | TGTGCCAGCAGCTTAAGAGGACCGACAGGGATATCGGACGAGCAGTACTTC | CASSLRGPTGISDEQYF
- | - | TRBJ1-3 | TRBV7-9 | TGTGCCAGCAGCTTACAGGGATTTTCTGGAAACACCATATATTTT | CASSLQGFSGNTIYF
- | once | TRBJ1-3 | TRBV9 | TGTGCCAGCAGCGGTGAGGGACATTCAGGAAACACCATATATTTT | CASSGEGHSGNTIYF
- | - | TRBJ1-1 | TRBV7-9 | TGTGCCAGCAGCTCGGGAGGGGGGAACACTGAAGCTTTCTTT | CASSSGGGNTEAFF
- | once | TRBJ1-2 | TRBV27 | TGTGCCAGCAGTTTCGGGGATGGTGGCTACACCTTC | CASSFGDGGYTF
TRBD1 | - | TRBJ2-2 | TRBV2 | TGTGCCAGCTCGAGGGACAGGGGAAACACCGGGGAGCTGTTTTTT | CASSRDRGNTGELFF
TRBD1 | few | TRBJ1-3 | TRBV2 | TGTGCCAGCCAGAGGGACAGTAACTCTGGAAACACCATATATTTT | CASQRDSNSGNTIYF
TRBD1 | - | TRBJ2-1 | TRBV5-1 | TGCGCCAGCAGCTTGGAAGGACAGGGGGCGGGCAATGAGCAGTTCTTC | CASSLEGQGAGNEQFF
- | - | TRBJ2-7 | TRBV28 | TGTGCCAGCAGTTTAGCGCTAGAAAAATACGAGCAGTACTTC | CASSLALEKYEQYF
TRBD2 | - | TRBJ2-7 | TRBV19 | TGTGCCAGTAGTAGCCAGCGGGGGGGCAGCGACGAGCAGTACTTC | CASSSQRGGSDEQYF
TRBD2 | - | TRBJ2-5 | TRBV7-7 | TGTGCCAGCAGCTTAGGAGTAGCGGGGGTTCAAGAGACCCAGTACTTC | CASSLGVAGVQETQYF
- | few | TRBJ2-7 | TRBV2 | TGTGCCAGCAGTGAAGACAGTTCCTACGAGCAGTACTTC | CASSEDSSYEQYF
TRBD2 | - | TRBJ2-1 | TRBV2 | TGTGCCAGCACGAAGGGGCTAGCGGTCTACAATGAGCAGTTCTTC | CASTKGLAVYNEQFF
TRBD2 | few | TRBJ2-7 | TRBV29-1 | TGCAGCGTTACCGGGACTACATACGAGCAGTACTTC | CSVTGTTYEQYF
TRBD1 | - | TRBJ1-1 | TRBV28 | TGTGCCACCTCACCCCAGGGGGCGCGAGTTGAAGCTTTCTTT | CATSPQGARVEAFF
- | once | TRBJ2-2 | TRBV18 | TGTGCCAGCGCAAGCGTGGTCGGGGAGCTGTTTTTT | CASASVVGELFF
- | - | TRBJ2-7 | TRBV5-1 | TGCGCCAGCCGCACAGGGTCTGCCGAGCAGTACTTC | CASRTGSAEQYF
TRBD2 | - | TRBJ2-1 | TRBV7-2 | TGTGCCAGCAGCTTAGCGTTTGTGGGAGGGTATGAGCAGTTCTTC | CASSLAFVGGYEQFF
- | - | TRBJ2-3 | TRBV5-6 | TGTGCCAGCAGCTTGCATACTGGCACAGATACGCAGTATTTT | CASSLHTGTDTQYF
TRBD2 | - | TRBJ2-5 | TRBV5-5 | TGTGCCAGCAGCAACCGGGGGGGAGACCAAGAGACCCAGTACTTC | CASSNRGGDQETQYF
- | - | TRBJ1-2 | TRBV2 | TGTGCCAGCAGTGAAACAGGGTATGGCTACACCTTC | CASSETGYGYTF
- | - | TRBJ2-1 | TRBV4-1 | TGCGCCAGCAGCTTTTCCAGCTCCTACAATGAGCAGTTCTTC | CASSFSSSYNEQFF
- | - | TRBJ2-7 | TRBV27 | TGTGCCAGCAGTTCCCCCGCAGGGGATTCCTACGAGCAGTACTTC | CASSSPAGDSYEQYF
TRBD1 | - | TRBJ1-1 | TRBV11-2 | TGTGCCAGCAGGTTACGGGACAGGGAGACCTTCTTT | CASRLRDRETFF
- | - | TRBJ1-6 | TRBV7-8 | TGTGCCAGCAGCTTAGCGGGCGATTATAATTCACCCCTCCACTTT | CASSLAGDYNSPLHF
- | - | TRBJ2-3 | TRBV10-3 | TGTGCCATCAGTGGCCCAAGGGGCCTAGGGGCAGATACGCAGTATTTT | CAISGPRGLGADTQYF
TRBD1 | - | TRBJ1-5 | TRBV27 | TGTGCCAGCAGAACTGGGACAGCCCGGGGCAATCAGCCCCAGCATTTT | CASRTGTARGNQPQHF
- | few | TRBJ1-2 | TRBV6-5 | TGTGCCAGCCGGCCAGGAAACTATGGCTACACCTTC | CASRPGNYGYTF
- | - | TRBJ1-4 | TRBV5-5 | TGTGCCAGCAGATCAGCGGCAACTAATGAAAAACTGTTTTTT | CASRSAATNEKLFF
TRBD1 | - | TRBJ1-3 | TRBV2 | TGTGCCAGCAGCGGGATACAGGGGTCTGGAAACACCATATATTTT | CASSGIQGSGNTIYF
TRBD1 | - | TRBJ1-4 | TRBV19 | TGTGCCAGTAGTAACCACAGGGGACTCAATGAAAAACTGTTTTTT | CASSNHRGLNEKLFF
TRBD2 | - | TRBJ2-1 | TRBV5-1 | TGCGCCAGCAGCAATAGCGGGAGCACCTACAATGAGCAGTTCTTC | CASSNSGSTYNEQFF
- | - | TRBJ1-3 | TRBV6-1 | TGTGCCAGCAGGGCTTCTGGAAACACCATATATTTT | CASRASGNTIYF
- | - | TRBJ2-3 | TRBV10-3 | TGTGCCATCAGACGACAGGACGGCACGGATACGCAGTATTTT | CAIRRQDGTDTQYF
- | - | TRBJ1-1 | TRBV18 | TGTGCCAGCTCACCCTCAGTTACCCGGGGGAACACTGAAGCTTTCTTT | CASSPSVTRGNTEAFF
- | - | TRBJ1-5 | TRBV4-2 | TGTGCCAGCAGCCAAGATTTCGGCGGCTCCCAGCCCCAGAATTTT | CASSQDFGGSQPQNF
TRBD1 | - | TRBJ1-2 | TRBV2 | TGTGCCAGCAGTGGACTCAGGGGGCCCTATGGCTACACCTTC | CASSGLRGPYGYTF
TRBD2 | - | TRBJ2-2 | TRBV5-1 | TGCGCCAGCAGCCCCGGGACTACCGCGAACACCGGGGAGCTGTTTTTT | CASSPGTTANTGELFF
- | - | TRBJ1-6 | TRBV2 | TGTGCCAGCAGTAAAGGCCTACAGGTTAATTCACCCCTCCACTTT | CASSKGLQVNSPLHF
TRBD2 | once | TRBJ2-1 | TRBV11-2 | TGTGCCAGCAGCCCGGACTCCGGGACTACTTACCATTGGGATGAGCAGTTCTTC | CASSPDSGTTYHWDEQFF
TRBD2 | - | TRBJ2-6 | TRBV7-9 | TGTGCCAGCAGTGATAGCGGGAGGGCTGGGGCCAACGTCCTGACTTTC | CASSDSGRAGANVLTF
- | - | TRBJ2-3 | TRBV7-2 | TGTGCCAGCAGCTTAGGGGCGGGGTCAGATACGCAGTATTTT | CASSLGAGSDTQYF
TRBD1 | - | TRBJ2-7 | TRBV7-7 | TGTGCTAGCAGCTTAAGTCACAGGGGGATCAACGAGCAGTACTTC | CASSLSHRGINEQYF
- | - | TRBJ2-7 | TRBV6-1 | TGTGCCAGCAGTGTGGGCCCCTACGAGCAGTACTTC | CASSVGPYEQYF
- | - | TRBJ1-6 | TRBV7-9 | TGTGCCAGCAGCTTAGCGGGGCGCAGATCACCCCTCCACTTT | CASSLAGRRSPLHF
- | - | TRBJ2-5 | TRBV7-8 | TGTGCCAGCAGTCGGGACCAAGAGACCCAGTACTTC | CASSRDQETQYF